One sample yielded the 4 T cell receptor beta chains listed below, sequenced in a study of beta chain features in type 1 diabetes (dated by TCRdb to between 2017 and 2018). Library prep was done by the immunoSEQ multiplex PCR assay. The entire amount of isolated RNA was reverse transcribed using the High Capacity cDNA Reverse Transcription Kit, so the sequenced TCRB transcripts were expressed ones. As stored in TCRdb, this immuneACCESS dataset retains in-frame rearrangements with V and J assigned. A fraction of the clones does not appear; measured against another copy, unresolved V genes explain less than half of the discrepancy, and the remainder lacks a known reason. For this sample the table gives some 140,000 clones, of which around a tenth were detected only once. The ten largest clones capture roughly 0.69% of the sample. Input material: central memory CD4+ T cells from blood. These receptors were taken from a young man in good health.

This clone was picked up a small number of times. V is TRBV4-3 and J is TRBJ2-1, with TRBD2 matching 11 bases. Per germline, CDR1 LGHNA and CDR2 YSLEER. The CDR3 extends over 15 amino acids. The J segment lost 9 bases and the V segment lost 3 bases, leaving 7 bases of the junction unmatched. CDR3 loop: CASSQLAGGQSEQFF. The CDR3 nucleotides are TGCGCCAGCAGCCAGTTAGCGGGGGGGCAATCTGAGCAGTTCTTC.

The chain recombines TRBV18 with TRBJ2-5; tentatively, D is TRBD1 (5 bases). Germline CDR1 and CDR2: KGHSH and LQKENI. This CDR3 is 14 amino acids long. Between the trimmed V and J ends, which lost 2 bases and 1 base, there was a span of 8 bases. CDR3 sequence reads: CASSPVGLQETQYF. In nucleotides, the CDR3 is TGTGCCAGCTCACCAGTGGGGCTCCAAGAGACCCAGTACTTC.

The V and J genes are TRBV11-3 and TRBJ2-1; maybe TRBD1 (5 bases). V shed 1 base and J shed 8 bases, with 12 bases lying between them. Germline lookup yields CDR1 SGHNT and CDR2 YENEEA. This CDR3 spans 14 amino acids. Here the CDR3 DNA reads TGTGCCAGCAGCTTAGGCCAGGGTGGGGATGAGCAGTTCTTC. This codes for CASSLGQGGDEQFF.

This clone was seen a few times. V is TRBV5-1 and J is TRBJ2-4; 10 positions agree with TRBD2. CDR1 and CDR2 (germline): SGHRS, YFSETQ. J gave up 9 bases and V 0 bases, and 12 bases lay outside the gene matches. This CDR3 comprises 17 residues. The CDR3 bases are TGCGCCAGCAGCTTGGCCATAGGGAGCGGGGGGGCTGGCATTCAGTACTTC. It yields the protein CASSLAIGSGGAGIQYF. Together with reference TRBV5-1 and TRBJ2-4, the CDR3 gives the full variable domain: KAGVTQTPRYLIKTRGQQVTLSCSPISGHRSVSWYQQTPGQGLQFLFEYFSETQRNKGNFPGRFSGRQFSNSRSEMNVSTLELGDSALYLCASSLAIGSGGAGIQYFGAGTRLSVL.